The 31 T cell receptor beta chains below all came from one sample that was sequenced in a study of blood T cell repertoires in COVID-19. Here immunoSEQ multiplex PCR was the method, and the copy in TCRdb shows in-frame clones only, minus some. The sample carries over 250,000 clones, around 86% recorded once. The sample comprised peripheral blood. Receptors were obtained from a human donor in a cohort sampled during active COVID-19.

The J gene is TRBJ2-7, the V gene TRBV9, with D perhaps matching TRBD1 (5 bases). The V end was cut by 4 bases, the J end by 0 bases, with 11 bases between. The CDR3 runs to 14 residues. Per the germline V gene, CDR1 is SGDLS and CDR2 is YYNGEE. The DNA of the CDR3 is TGTGCCAGCAGCCCCACGACAGTCTCCTACGAGCAGTACTTC. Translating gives CASSPTTVSYEQYF.

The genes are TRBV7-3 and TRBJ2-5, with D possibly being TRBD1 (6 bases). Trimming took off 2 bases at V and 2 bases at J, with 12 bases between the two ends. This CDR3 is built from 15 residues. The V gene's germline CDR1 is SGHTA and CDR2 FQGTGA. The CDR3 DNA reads TGTGCCAGCAGCTTAGCAGGGGACATTCAAGAGACCCAGTACTTC. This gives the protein CASSLAGDIQETQYF.

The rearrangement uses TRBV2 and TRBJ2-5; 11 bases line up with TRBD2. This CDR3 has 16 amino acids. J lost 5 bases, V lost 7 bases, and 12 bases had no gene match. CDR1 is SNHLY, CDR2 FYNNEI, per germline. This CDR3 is CASTVVALAGGETQYF. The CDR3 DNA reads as TGTGCCAGCACCGTAGTTGCCCTAGCGGGAGGTGAGACCCAGTACTTC.

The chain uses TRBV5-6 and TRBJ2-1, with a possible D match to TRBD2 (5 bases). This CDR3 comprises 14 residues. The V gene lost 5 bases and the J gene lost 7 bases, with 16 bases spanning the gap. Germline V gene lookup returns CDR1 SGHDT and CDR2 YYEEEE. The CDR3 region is CASSVRGLPNEQFF. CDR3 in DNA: TGTGCCAGCAGTGTTCGCGGGTTACCTAATGAGCAGTTCTTC.

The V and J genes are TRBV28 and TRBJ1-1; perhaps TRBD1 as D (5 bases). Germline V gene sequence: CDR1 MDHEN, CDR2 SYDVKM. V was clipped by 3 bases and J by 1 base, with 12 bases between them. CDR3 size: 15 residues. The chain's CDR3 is CASSFPLGQNTEAFF. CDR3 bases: TGTGCCAGCAGTTTCCCCCTAGGACAGAACACTGAAGCTTTCTTT.

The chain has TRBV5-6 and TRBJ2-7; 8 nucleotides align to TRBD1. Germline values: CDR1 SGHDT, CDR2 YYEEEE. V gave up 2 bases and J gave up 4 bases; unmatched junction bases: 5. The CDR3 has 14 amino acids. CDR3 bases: TGTGCCAGCAGCTTCGGACAGGGATCTTACGAGCAGTACTTC. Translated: CASSFGQGSYEQYF.

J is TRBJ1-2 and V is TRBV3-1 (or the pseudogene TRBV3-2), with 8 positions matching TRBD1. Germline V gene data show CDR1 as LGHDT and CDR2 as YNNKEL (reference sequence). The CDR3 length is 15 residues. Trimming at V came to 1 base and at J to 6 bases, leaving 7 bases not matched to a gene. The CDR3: CASSQGSGGGDGYTF. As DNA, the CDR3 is TGTGCCAGCAGCCAAGGTTCAGGGGGCGGAGATGGCTACACCTTC.

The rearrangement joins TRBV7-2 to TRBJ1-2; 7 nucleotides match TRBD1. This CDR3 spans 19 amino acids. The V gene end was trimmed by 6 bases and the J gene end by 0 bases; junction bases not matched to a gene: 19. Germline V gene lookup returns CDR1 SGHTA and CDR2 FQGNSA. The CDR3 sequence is CASRDRRRGTAGANYGYTF. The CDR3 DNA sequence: TGTGCCAGCAGGGATAGGCGCCGCGGGACAGCGGGAGCTAACTATGGCTACACCTTC.

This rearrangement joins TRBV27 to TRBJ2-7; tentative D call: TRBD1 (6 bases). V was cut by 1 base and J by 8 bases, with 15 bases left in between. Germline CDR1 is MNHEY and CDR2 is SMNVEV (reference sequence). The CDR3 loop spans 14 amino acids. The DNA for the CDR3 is TGTGCCAGCAGTTTATTTTCAGGGGAGTTCAAGCAGTACTTC. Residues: CASSLFSGEFKQYF.

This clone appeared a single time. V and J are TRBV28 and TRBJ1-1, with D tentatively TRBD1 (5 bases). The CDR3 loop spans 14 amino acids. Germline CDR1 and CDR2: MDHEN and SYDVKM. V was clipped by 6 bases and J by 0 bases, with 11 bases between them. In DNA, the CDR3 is TGTGCCAGCAGATGGGGACTCCTGAACACTGAAGCTTTCTTT. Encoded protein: CASRWGLLNTEAFF.

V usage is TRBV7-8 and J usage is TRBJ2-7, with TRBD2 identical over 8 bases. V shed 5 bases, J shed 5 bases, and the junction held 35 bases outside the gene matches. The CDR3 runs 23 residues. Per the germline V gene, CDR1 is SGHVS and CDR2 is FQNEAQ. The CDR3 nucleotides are TGTGCCAGCAGCCCCGGGTGGCGGGGGGTGCAGGGTGGTAATGTTGGGATGGAGGACGAGCAGTACTTC. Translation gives CASSPGWRGVQGGNVGMEDEQYF. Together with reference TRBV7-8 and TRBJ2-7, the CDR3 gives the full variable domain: GAGVSQSPRYKVAKRGQDVALRCDPISGHVSLFWYQQALGQGPEFLTYFQNEAQLDKSGLPSDRFFAERPEGSVSTLKIQRTQQEDSAVYLCASSPGWRGVQGGNVGMEDEQYFGPGTRLTVT.

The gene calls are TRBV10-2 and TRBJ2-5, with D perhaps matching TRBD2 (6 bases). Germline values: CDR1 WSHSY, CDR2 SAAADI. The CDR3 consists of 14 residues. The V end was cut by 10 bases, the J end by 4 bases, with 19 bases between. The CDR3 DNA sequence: TGCGCCACTTGGAGGGCCGTCAGCGGAGAGACCCAGTACTTC. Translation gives CATWRAVSGETQYF.

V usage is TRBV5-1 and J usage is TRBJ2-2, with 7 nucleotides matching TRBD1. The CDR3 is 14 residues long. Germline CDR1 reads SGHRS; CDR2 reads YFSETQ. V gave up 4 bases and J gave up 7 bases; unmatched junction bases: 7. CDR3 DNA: TGCGCCAGCAGCCCTACAGGGGATCACGGGGAGCTGTTTTTT. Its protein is CASSPTGDHGELFF.

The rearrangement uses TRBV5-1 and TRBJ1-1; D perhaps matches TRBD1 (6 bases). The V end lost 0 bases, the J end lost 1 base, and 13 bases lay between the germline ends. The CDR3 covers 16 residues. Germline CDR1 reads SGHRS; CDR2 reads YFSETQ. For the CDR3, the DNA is TGCGCCAGCAGCTTGGAGTTGGGGGCCACGAACACTGAAGCTTTCTTT. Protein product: CASSLELGATNTEAFF.

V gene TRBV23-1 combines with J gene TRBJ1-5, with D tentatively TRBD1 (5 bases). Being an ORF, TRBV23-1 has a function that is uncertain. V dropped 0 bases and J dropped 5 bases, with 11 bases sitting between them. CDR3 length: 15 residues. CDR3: CASSQSIKGDQPQHF. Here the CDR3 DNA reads TGCGCCAGCAGTCAATCGATTAAAGGGGATCAGCCCCAGCATTTT.

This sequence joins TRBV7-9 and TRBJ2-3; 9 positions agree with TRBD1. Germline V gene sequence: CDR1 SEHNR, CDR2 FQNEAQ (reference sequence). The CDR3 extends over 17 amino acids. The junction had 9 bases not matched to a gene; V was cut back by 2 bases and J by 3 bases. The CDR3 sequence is CASSLRRGQGGTDTQYF. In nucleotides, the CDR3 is TGTGCCAGCAGCTTACGGCGGGGACAGGGAGGGACAGATACGCAGTATTTT.

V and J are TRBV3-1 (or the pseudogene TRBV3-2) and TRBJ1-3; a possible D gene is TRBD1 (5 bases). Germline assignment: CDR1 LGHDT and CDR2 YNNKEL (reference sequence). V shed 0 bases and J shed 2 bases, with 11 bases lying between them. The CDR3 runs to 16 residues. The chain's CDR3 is CASSQDQGVAGNTIYF. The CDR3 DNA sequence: TGTGCCAGCAGCCAAGATCAAGGGGTGGCTGGAAACACCATATATTTT.

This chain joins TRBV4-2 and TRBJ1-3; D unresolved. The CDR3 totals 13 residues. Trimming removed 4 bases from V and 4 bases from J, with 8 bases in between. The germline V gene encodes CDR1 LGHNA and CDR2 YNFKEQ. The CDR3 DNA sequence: TGTGCCAGCAGCCCTGGACTCGGAAACACCATATATTTT. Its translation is CASSPGLGNTIYF.

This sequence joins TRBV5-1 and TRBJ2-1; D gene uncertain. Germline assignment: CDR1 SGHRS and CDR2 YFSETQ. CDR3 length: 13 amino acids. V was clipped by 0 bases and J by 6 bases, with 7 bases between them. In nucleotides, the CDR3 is TGCGCCAGCAGCTTGGCCCCTATCAATGAGCAGTTCTTC. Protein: CASSLAPINEQFF. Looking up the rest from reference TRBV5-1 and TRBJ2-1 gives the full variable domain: KAGVTQTPRYLIKTRGQQVTLSCSPISGHRSVSWYQQTPGQGLQFLFEYFSETQRNKGNFPGRFSGRQFSNSRSEMNVSTLELGDSALYLCASSLAPINEQFFGPGTRLTVL.

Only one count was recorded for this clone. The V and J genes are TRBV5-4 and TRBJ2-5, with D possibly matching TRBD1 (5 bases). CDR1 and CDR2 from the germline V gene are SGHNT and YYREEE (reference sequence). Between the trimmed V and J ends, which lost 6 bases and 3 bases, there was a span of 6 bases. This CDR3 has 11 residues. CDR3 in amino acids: CASIGEETQYF. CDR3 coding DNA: TGTGCCAGCATAGGGGAAGAGACCCAGTACTTC. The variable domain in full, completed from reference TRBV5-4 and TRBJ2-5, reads ETGVTQSPTHLIKTRGQQVTLRCSSQSGHNTVSWYQQALGQGPQFIFQYYREEENGRGNFPPRFSGLQFPNYSSELNVNALELDDSALYLCASIGEETQYFGPGTRLLVL.

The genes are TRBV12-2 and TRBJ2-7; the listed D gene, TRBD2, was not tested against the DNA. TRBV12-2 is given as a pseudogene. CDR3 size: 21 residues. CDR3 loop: CASRFTHSAPGLADSYYEQYF. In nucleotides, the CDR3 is TGTGCAAGTCGCTTTACTCACTCCGCCCCGGGACTAGCGGATTCCTACTACGAGCAGTACTTC.

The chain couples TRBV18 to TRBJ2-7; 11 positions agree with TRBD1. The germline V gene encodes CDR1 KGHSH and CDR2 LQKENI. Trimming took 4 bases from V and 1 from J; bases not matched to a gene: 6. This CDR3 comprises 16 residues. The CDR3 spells CASSLPGQGASYEQYF. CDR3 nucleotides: TGTGCCAGCTCACTCCCCGGACAGGGGGCATCCTACGAGCAGTACTTC.

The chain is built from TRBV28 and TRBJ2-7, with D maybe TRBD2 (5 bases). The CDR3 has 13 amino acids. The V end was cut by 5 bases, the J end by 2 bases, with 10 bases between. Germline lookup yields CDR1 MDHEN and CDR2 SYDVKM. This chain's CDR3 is CASSSGSPYEQYF. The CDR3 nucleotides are TGTGCCAGCAGTAGCGGTTCTCCCTACGAGCAGTACTTC.

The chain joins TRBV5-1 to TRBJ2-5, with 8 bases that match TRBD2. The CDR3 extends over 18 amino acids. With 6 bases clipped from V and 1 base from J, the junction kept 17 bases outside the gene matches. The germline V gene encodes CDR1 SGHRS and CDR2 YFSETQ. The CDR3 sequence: CASIRGGNRPPTQETQYF. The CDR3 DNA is TGCGCCAGCATCCGCGGGGGGAATAGACCACCAACCCAAGAGACCCAGTACTTC.

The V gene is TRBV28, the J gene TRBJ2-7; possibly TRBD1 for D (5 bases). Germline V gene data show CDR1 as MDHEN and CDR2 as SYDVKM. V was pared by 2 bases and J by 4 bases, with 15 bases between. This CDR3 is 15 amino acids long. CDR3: CASSLEVAGRYEQYF. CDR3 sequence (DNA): TGTGCCAGCAGTTTAGAAGTAGCAGGGCGTTACGAGCAGTACTTC.

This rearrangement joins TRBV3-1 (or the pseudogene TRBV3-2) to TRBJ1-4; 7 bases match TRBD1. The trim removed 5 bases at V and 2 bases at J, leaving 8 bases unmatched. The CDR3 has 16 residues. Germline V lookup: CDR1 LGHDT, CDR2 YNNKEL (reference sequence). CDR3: CASSTPRGSTNEKLFF. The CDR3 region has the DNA TGTGCCAGCAGCACCCCCAGGGGGTCGACTAATGAAAAACTGTTTTTT.

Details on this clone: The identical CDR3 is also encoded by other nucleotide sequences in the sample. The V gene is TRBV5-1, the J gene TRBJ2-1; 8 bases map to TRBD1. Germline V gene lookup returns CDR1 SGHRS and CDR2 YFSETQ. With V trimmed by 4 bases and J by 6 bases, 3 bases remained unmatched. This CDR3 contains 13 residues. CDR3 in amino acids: CASSPDRVNEQFF. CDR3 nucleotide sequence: TGCGCCAGCAGCCCGGACAGGGTCAATGAGCAGTTCTTC.

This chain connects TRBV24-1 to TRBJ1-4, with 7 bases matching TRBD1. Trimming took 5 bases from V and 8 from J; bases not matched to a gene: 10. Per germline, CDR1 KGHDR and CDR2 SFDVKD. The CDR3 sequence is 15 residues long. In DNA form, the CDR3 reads TGTGCCACCAGTGGTCCAGGACAGACAGGGGAAAAACTGTTTTTT. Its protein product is CATSGPGQTGEKLFF.

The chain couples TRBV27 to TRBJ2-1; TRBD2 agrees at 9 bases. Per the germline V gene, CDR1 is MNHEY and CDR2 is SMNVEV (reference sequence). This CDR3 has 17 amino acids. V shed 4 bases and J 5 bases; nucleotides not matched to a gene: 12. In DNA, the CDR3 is TGTGCCAGCAGTTGGCGCCTTGGGACTAGCTCTAACAATGAGCAGTTCTTC. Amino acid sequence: CASSWRLGTSSNNEQFF.

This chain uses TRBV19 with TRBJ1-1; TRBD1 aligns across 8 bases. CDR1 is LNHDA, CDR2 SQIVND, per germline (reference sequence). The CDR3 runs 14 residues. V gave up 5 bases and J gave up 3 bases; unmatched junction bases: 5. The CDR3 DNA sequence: TGTGCCAGTAGTCTTCTACAGGGGGACACTGAAGCTTTCTTT. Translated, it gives CASSLLQGDTEAFF. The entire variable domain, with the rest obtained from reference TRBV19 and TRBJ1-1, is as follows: DGGITQSPKYLFRKEGQNVTLSCEQNLNHDAMYWYRQDPGQGLRLIYYSQIVNDFQKGDIAEGYSVSREKKESFPLTVTSAQKNPTAFYLCASSLLQGDTEAFFGQGTRLTVV.

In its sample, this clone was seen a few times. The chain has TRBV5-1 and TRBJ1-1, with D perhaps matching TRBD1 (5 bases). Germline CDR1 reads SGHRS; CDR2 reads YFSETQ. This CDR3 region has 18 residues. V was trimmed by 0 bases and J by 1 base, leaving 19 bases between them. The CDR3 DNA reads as TGCGCCAGCAGCTTGGGCGGGGGAAGATTCGGGACGAACACTGAAGCTTTCTTT. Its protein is CASSLGGGRFGTNTEAFF.